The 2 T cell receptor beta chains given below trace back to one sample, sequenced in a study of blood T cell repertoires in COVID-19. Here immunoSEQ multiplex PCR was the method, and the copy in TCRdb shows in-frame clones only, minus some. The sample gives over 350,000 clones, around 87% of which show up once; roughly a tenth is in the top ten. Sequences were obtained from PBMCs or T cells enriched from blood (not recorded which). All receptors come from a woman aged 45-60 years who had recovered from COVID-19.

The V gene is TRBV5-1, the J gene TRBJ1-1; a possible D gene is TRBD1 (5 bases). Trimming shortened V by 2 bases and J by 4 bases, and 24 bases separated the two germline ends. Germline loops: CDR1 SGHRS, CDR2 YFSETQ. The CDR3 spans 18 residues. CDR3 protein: CASSFSGAGEVKGTEAFF. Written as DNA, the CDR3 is TGCGCCAGCAGCTTTTCGGGCGCGGGGGAAGTAAAGGGCACTGAAGCTTTCTTT.

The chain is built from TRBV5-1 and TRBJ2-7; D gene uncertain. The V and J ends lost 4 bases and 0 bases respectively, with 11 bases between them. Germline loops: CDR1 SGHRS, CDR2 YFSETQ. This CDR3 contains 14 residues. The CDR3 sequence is CASSTYSSSYEQYF. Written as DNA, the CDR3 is TGCGCCAGCAGCACTTATAGCAGCTCCTACGAGCAGTACTTC.